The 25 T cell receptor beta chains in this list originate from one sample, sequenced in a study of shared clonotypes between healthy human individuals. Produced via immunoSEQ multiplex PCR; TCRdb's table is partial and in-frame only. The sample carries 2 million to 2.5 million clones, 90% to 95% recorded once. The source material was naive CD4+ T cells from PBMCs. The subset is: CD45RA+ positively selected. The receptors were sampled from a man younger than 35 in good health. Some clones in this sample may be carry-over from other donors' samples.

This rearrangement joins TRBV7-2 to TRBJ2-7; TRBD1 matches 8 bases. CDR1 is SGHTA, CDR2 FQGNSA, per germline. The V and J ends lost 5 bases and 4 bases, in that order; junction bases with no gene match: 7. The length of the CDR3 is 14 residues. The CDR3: CASSQNRGSYEQYF. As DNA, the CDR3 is TGTGCCAGCAGCCAAAACAGGGGGAGTTACGAGCAGTACTTC. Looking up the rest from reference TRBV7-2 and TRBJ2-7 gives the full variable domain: GAGVSQSPSNKVTEKGKDVELRCDPISGHTALYWYRQSLGQGLEFLIYFQGNSAPDKSGLPSDRFSAERTGGSVSTLTIQRTQQEDSAVYLCASSQNRGSYEQYFGPGTRLTVT.

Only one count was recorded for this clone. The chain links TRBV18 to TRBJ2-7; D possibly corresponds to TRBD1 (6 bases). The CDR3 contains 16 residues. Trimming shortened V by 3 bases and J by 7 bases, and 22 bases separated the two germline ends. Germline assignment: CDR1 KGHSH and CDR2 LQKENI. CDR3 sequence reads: CASSPGLGQGLEEQYF. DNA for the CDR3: TGTGCCAGCTCACCCGGTTTAGGTCAGGGGTTGGAGGAGCAGTACTTC.

The CDR3: CASRRSQNSREKLFF. CDR3 nucleotide sequence: TGTGCCAGCAGACGCAGCCAAAATTCGCGCGAAAAACTGTTTTTT. The chain is built from TRBV2 and TRBJ1-4; D is unclear. The V end lost 6 bases, the J end lost 8 bases, and 19 bases lay between the germline ends. The length of the CDR3 is 15 residues. From germline, CDR1 is SNHLY and CDR2 FYNNEI. The full variable domain, in which reference TRBV2 and TRBJ1-4 provide the parts outside the CDR3, is EPEVTQTPSHQVTQMGQEVILRCVPISNHLYFYWYRQILGQKVEFLVSFYNNEISEKSEIFDDQFSVERPDGSNFTLKIRSTKLEDSAMYFCASRRSQNSREKLFFGSGTQLSVL.

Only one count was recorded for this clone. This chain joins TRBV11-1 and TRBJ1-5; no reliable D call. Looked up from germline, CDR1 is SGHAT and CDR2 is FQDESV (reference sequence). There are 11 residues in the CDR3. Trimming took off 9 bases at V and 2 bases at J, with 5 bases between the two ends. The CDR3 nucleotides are TGTGCCAGGGTTGGCAATCAGCCCCAGCATTTT. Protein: CARVGNQPQHF. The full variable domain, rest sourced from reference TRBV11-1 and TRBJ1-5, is EAEVAQSPRYKITEKSQAVAFWCDPISGHATLYWYRQILGQGPELLVQFQDESVVDDSQLPKDRFSAERLKGVDSTLKIQPAELGDSAMYLCARVGNQPQHFGDGTRLSIL.

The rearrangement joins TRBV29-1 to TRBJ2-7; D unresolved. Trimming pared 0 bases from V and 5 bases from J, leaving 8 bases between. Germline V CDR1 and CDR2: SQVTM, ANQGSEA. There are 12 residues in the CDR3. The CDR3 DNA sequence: TGCAGCGTTGAAGATGTCCAGAACGAGCAGTACTTC. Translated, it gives CSVEDVQNEQYF.

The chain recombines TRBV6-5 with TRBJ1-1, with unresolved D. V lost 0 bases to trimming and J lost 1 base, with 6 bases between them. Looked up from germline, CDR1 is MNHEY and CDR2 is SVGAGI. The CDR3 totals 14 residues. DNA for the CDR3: TGTGCCAGCAGTTACTCCAGGAAGAACACTGAAGCTTTCTTT. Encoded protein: CASSYSRKNTEAFF.

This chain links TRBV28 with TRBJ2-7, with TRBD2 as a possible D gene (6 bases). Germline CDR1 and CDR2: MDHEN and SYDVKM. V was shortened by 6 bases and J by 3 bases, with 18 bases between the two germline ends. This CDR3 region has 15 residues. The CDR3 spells CASSSPGLQNYEQYF. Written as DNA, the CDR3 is TGTGCCAGCAGCTCTCCGGGACTCCAGAACTACGAGCAGTACTTC.

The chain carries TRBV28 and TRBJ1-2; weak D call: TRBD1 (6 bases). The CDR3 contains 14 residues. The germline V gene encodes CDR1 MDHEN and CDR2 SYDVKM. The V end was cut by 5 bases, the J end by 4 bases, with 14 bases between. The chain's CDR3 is CASSPGAGGYGYTF. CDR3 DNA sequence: TGTGCCAGCAGTCCGGGGGCTGGGGGCTATGGCTACACCTTC.

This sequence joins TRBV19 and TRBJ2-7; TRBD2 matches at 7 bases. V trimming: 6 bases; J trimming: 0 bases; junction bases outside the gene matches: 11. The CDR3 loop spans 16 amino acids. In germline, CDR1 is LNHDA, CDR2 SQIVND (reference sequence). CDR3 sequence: CASSPQSSGSSYEQYF. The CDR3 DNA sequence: TGTGCCAGTAGCCCACAGTCTAGCGGCAGCTCCTACGAGCAGTACTTC.

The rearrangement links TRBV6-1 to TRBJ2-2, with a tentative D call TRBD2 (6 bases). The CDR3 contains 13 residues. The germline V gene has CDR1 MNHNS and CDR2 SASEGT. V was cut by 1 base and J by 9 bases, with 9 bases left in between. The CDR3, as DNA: TGTGCCAGCAGTGAAGTCGGGGGAAGGGAGCTGTTTTTT. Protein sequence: CASSEVGGRELFF.

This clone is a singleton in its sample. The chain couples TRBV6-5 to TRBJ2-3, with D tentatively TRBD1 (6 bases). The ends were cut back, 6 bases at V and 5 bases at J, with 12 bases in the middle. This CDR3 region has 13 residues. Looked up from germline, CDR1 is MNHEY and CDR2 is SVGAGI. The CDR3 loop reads CASRRQGGDTQYF. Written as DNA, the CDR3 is TGTGCCAGCAGGAGACAAGGGGGAGATACGCAGTATTTT.

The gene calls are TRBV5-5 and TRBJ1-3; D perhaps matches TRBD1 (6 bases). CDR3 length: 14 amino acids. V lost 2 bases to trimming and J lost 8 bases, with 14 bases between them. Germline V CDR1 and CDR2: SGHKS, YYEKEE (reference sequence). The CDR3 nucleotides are TGTGCCAGCAGCTTACAGGGTCAAGGGGACACCATATATTTT. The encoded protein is CASSLQGQGDTIYF.

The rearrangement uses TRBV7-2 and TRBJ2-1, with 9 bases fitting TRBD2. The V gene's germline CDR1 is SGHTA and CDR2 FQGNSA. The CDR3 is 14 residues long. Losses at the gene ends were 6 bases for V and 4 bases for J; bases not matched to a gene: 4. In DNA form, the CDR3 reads TGTGCCAGCAGTCCAAGCGGGAGGTACAATGAGCAGTTCTTC. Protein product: CASSPSGRYNEQFF.

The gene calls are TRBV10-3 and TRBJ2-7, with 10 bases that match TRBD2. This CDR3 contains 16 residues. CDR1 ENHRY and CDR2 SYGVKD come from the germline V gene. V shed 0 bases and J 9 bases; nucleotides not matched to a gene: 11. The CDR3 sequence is CAISESFSSGSLGQYF. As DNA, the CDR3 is TGTGCCATCAGTGAGTCGTTCTCTAGCGGGAGTTTGGGGCAGTACTTC.

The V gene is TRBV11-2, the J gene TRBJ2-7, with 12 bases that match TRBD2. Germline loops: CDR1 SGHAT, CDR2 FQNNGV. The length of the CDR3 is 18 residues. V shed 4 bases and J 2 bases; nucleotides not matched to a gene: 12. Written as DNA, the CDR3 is TGTGCCAGCAGCTCCCGCCCCGGACTAGCGGGATCTGCCTACGAGCAGTACTTC. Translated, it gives CASSSRPGLAGSAYEQYF. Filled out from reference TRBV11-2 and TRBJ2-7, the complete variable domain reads EAGVAQSPRYKIIEKRQSVAFWCNPISGHATLYWYQQILGQGPKLLIQFQNNGVVDDSQLPKDRFSAERLKGVDSTLKIQPAKLEDSAVYLCASSSRPGLAGSAYEQYFGPGTRLTVT.

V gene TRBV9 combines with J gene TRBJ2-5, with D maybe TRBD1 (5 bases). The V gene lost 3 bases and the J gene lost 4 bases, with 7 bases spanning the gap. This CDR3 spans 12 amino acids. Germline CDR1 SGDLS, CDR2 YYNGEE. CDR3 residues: CASSAQGETQYF. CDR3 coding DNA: TGTGCCAGCAGCGCTCAGGGAGAGACCCAGTACTTC.

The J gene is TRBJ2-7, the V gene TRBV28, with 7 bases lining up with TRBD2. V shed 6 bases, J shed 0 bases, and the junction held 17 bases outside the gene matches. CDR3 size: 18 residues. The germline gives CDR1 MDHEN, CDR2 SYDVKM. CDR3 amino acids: CASSLTRGSGVSSYEQYF. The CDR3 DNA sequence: TGTGCCAGCAGCCTCACCCGGGGAAGCGGGGTCAGCTCCTACGAGCAGTACTTC.

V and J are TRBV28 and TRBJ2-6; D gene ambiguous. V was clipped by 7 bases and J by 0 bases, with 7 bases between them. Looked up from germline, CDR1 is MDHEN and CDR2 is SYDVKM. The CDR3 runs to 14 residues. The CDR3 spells CASTVSSGANVLTF. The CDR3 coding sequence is TGTGCCAGCACCGTATCCTCTGGGGCCAACGTCCTGACTTTC.

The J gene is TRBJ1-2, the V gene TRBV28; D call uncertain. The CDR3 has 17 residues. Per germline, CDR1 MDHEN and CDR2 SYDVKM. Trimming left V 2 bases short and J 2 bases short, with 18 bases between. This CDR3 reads CASSLEETATRNYGYTF. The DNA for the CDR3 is TGTGCCAGCAGTTTAGAGGAGACGGCGACTAGAAACTATGGCTACACCTTC.

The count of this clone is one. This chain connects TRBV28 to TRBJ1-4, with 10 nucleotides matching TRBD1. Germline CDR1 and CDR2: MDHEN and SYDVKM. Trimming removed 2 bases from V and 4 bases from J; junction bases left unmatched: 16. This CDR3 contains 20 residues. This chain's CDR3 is CASSLILVFRDRGYNEKLFF. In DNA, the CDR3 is TGTGCCAGCAGTTTAATACTCGTTTTCCGGGACAGGGGTTATAATGAAAAACTGTTTTTT.

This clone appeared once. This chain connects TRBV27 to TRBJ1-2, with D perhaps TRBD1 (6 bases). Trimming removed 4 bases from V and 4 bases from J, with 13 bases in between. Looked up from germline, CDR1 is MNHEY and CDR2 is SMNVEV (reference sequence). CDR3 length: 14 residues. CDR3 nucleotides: TGTGCCAGCAGTTCGACGTTAGGGGGCTATGGCTACACCTTC. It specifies CASSSTLGGYGYTF.

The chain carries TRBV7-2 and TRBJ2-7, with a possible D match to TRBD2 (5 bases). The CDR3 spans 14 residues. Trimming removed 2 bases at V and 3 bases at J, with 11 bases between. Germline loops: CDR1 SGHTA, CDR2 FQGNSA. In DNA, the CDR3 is TGTGCCAGCAGCTTAACGGCTAGCCACTACGAGCAGTACTTC. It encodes CASSLTASHYEQYF.

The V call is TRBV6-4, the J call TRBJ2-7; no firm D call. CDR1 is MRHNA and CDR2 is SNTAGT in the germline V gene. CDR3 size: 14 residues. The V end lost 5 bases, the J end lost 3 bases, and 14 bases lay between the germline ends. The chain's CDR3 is CASSFGLNRYEQYF. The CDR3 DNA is TGTGCCAGCAGTTTTGGTTTAAACCGCTACGAGCAGTACTTC.

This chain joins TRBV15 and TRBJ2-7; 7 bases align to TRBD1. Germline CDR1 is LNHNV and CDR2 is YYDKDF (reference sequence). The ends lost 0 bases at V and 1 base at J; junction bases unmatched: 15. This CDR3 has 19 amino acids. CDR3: CATSRDLRESTGPSYEQYF. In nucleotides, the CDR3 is TGTGCCACCAGCAGAGATTTACGGGAATCGACAGGGCCTTCCTACGAGCAGTACTTC.

CDR3 DNA: TGTGCCAGCTCACGGACCCAACGGGAGTGGTATAATGAGCAGTTCTTC. This encodes CASSRTQREWYNEQFF. This rearrangement joins TRBV18 to TRBJ2-1; maybe TRBD2 (6 bases). The CDR3 is 16 residues long. Per germline, CDR1 KGHSH and CDR2 LQKENI. With 4 bases removed from V and 7 bases from J, the gap between germline ends came to 20 bases.